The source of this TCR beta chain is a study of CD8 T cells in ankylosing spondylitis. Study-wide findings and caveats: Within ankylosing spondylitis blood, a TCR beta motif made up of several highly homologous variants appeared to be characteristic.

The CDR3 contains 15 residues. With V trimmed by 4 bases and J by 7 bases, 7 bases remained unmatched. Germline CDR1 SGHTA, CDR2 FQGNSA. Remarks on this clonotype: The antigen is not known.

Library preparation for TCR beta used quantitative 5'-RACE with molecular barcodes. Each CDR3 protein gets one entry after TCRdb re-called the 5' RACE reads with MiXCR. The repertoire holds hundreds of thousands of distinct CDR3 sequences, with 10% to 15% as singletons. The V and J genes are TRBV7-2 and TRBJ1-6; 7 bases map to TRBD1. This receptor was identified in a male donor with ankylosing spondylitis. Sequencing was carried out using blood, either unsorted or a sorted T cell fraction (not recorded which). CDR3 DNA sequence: TGTGCCAGCAGCTCACAGGGGATTCGCAATTCACCCCTCCACTTT. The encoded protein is CASSSQGIRNSPLHF.